These 30 T cell receptor beta chains share one sample of origin, sequenced in a study of blood T cell repertoires in COVID-19. The table came from immunoSEQ multiplex PCR; TCRdb's copy has only in-frame clones and leaves some out. This table has some 31,000 clones, roughly 90% appearing once. The sequencing sample was made of peripheral blood. These receptors were taken from a human donor in a cohort sampled during active COVID-19.

This rearrangement joins TRBV4-1 to TRBJ1-5; D is unresolved. The CDR3 is made up of 13 amino acids. CDR1 MGHRA and CDR2 YSYEKL come from the germline V gene. V dropped 4 bases and J dropped 6 bases, with 10 bases sitting between them. The chain's CDR3 is CASSPKTGQPQHF. The CDR3 DNA is TGCGCCAGCAGCCCTAAAACGGGTCAGCCCCAGCATTTT.

V usage is TRBV7-8 and J usage is TRBJ1-1; D possibly corresponds to TRBD1 (5 bases). Germline lookup yields CDR1 SGHVS and CDR2 FQNEAQ. Trimming stripped 2 bases from V and 4 bases from J, with 8 bases between. The CDR3 consists of 13 residues. The CDR3 loop reads CASSLRQPTEAFF. DNA of the CDR3: TGTGCCAGCAGCTTAAGACAGCCCACTGAAGCTTTCTTT. Drawing the rest from reference TRBV7-8 and TRBJ1-1, the complete variable domain is GAGVSQSPRYKVAKRGQDVALRCDPISGHVSLFWYQQALGQGPEFLTYFQNEAQLDKSGLPSDRFFAERPEGSVSTLKIQRTQQEDSAVYLCASSLRQPTEAFFGQGTRLTVV.

The chain combines TRBV14 with TRBJ1-1, with D uncertain. Looked up from germline, CDR1 is SGHDN and CDR2 is FVKESK. The CDR3 is 14 residues long. Trimming cost V 4 bases and J 4 bases, with 13 bases left between them. The CDR3 protein is CASSPSSGGTEAFF. CDR3 bases: TGTGCCAGCAGCCCCTCCAGCGGCGGCACTGAAGCTTTCTTT.

The chain links TRBV7-9 to TRBJ2-7, with 8 nucleotides matching TRBD1. Germline assignment: CDR1 SEHNR and CDR2 FQNEAQ (reference sequence). The length of the CDR3 is 18 residues. The ends lost 5 bases at V and 0 bases at J; junction bases unmatched: 15. CDR3 loop: CASSPPWAGGKSSYEQYF. Here the CDR3 DNA reads TGTGCCAGCAGCCCACCTTGGGCAGGGGGCAAGAGCTCCTACGAGCAGTACTTC.

The V and J genes are TRBV30 and TRBJ2-7; D may be TRBD2 (6 bases). The CDR3 runs to 14 residues. Trimming pared 0 bases from V and 3 bases from J, leaving 12 bases between. The germline CDR1 and CDR2 sequences are GTSNPN and SVGIG (reference sequence). The CDR3 nucleotides are TGTGCCTGGAGTGTAAGGCCGGGGGACTACGAGCAGTACTTC. This codes for CAWSVRPGDYEQYF. Complete variable domain (other parts from reference TRBV30 and TRBJ2-7): SQTIHQWPATLVQPVGSPLSLECTVEGTSNPNLYWYRQAAGRGLQLLFYSVGIGQISSEVPQNLSASRPQDRQFILSSKKLLLSDSGFYLCAWSVRPGDYEQYFGPGTRLTVT.

This chain uses TRBV11-3 with TRBJ2-1, with 8 bases identical to TRBD1. CDR3 length: 13 amino acids. CDR1 and CDR2 (germline): SGHNT, YENEEA. V shed 8 bases and J 10 bases; nucleotides not matched to a gene: 10. The chain's CDR3 is CASGRTGTGEQFF. DNA of the CDR3: TGTGCCAGCGGCAGGACAGGGACGGGGGAGCAGTTCTTC.

The chain joins TRBV30 to TRBJ2-7; possible D gene TRBD2, 6 bases. The CDR3 is made up of 12 amino acids. CDR1 and CDR2 (germline): GTSNPN, SVGIG (reference sequence). V lost 5 bases to trimming and J lost 1 base, with 9 bases between them. The CDR3 spells CAWGGSSYEQYF. DNA of the CDR3: TGTGCCTGGGGGGGGAGTTCCTACGAGCAGTACTTC.

V is TRBV7-9 and J is TRBJ2-3; D is ambiguous. The V end lost 6 bases, the J end lost 0 bases, and 7 bases lay between the germline ends. Per germline, CDR1 SEHNR and CDR2 FQNEAQ (reference sequence). The CDR3 contains 13 residues. CDR3 nucleotides: TGTGCCAGCAGTCCGGAGAGCACAGATACGCAGTATTTT. This codes for CASSPESTDTQYF. The complete variable domain, with remaining parts taken from reference TRBV7-9 and TRBJ2-3, reads DTGVSQNPRHKITKRGQNVTFRCDPISEHNRLYWYRQTLGQGPEFLTYFQNEAQLEKSRLLSDRFSAERPKGSFSTLEIQRTEQGDSAMYLCASSPESTDTQYFGPGTRLTVL.

The rearrangement links TRBV28 to TRBJ2-6, with D possibly being TRBD1 (5 bases). Germline V CDR1 and CDR2: MDHEN, SYDVKM. V lost 5 bases and J 2 bases, leaving 13 bases between the germline ends. This CDR3 is 16 amino acids long. The CDR3 protein is CASSPSPGTGANVLTF. The CDR3 DNA reads TGTGCCAGCAGTCCGTCCCCAGGGACTGGGGCCAACGTCCTGACTTTC.

The chain employs TRBV18 and TRBJ2-7; TRBD1 agrees at 7 bases. V lost 1 base, J lost 4 bases, and 4 bases stayed unmatched. The length of the CDR3 is 14 residues. Germline assignment: CDR1 KGHSH and CDR2 LQKENI. CDR3 DNA sequence: TGTGCCAGCTCACCACTAACAGGGGAATACGAGCAGTACTTC. Translated: CASSPLTGEYEQYF.

V is TRBV27 and J is TRBJ2-2; 12 positions agree with TRBD2. The V and J ends lost 5 bases and 3 bases, in that order; junction bases with no gene match: 13. CDR3 length: 19 residues. Germline assignment: CDR1 MNHEY and CDR2 SMNVEV (reference sequence). The CDR3 DNA reads TGTGCCAGCAGTCCTCTCCGACTAGCGGGAGTTAAGGACACCGGGGAGCTGTTTTTT. It yields the protein CASSPLRLAGVKDTGELFF.

In this sample, this clone turned up a few times. The chain links TRBV3-1 (or the pseudogene TRBV3-2) to TRBJ2-7; 7 bases match TRBD1. This CDR3 contains 15 residues. V was pared by 1 base and J by 5 bases, with 8 bases of the junction left unmatched. From germline, CDR1 is LGHDT and CDR2 YNNKEL (reference sequence). The CDR3 sequence: CASSQGTGVPDEQYF. The CDR3 nucleotides read TGTGCCAGCAGCCAAGGAACAGGGGTCCCGGACGAGCAGTACTTC.

This chain joins TRBV6-2 or TRBV6-3 and TRBJ2-1; 11 bases align to TRBD2. Trimming removed 0 bases from V and 5 bases from J; junction bases left unmatched: 3. The CDR3 length is 16 residues. The germline V gene encodes CDR1 MNHEY and CDR2 SVGEGT. DNA of the CDR3: TGTGCCAGCAGTTACTCACCTAGCGGGGGGAACAATGAGCAGTTCTTC. It translates to CASSYSPSGGNNEQFF.

The CDR3 nucleotides read TGTGCCAGCTCACCCGGACAGGGGCGGATCGCTGAAGCTTTCTTT. It specifies CASSPGQGRIAEAFF. This chain uses TRBV18 with TRBJ1-1; 9 bases align to TRBD1. The germline V gene has CDR1 KGHSH and CDR2 LQKENI. After removal of 3 bases from V and 6 bases from J, the junction contained 8 bases not matched to a gene. CDR3 length: 15 amino acids. The whole variable domain, filled in from reference TRBV18 and TRBJ1-1, reads NAGVMQNPRHLVRRRGQEARLRCSPMKGHSHVYWYRQLPEEGLKFMVYLQKENIIDESGMPKERFSAEFPKEGPSILRIQQVVRGDSAAYFCASSPGQGRIAEAFFGQGTRLTVV.

The V and J genes are TRBV6-6 and TRBJ1-2; possibly TRBD1 for D (6 bases). This CDR3 has 16 amino acids. V was cut by 0 bases and J by 3 bases, with 14 bases left in between. CDR1 is MNHNY, CDR2 SVGAGI, per germline (reference sequence). The CDR3 DNA reads as TGTGCCAGCAGTTACTCGAAAGGGACAAGCTACTATGGCTACACCTTC. It translates to CASSYSKGTSYYGYTF.

The chain carries TRBV6-2 or TRBV6-3 and TRBJ2-7; maybe TRBD1 (6 bases). Trimming shortened V by 4 bases and J by 3 bases, and 7 bases separated the two germline ends. In germline, CDR1 is MNHEY, CDR2 SVGEGT. The CDR3 is 12 amino acids. The CDR3 here is CASSLQGYEQYF. The CDR3 DNA is TGTGCCAGCAGTTTACAGGGCTACGAGCAGTACTTC.

The chain carries TRBV27 and TRBJ2-7, with D possibly being TRBD2 (5 bases). CDR3 length equals 13 residues. V lost 6 bases to trimming and J lost 2 bases, with 11 bases between them. CDR1 and CDR2 (germline): MNHEY, SMNVEV (reference sequence). CDR3 sequence (DNA): TGTGCCAGCAGCATCGACGGGACCTACGAGCAGTACTTC. Its translation: CASSIDGTYEQYF.

The chain has TRBV6-5 and TRBJ2-2; TRBD1 matches at 9 bases. The CDR3 has 14 amino acids. Looked up from germline, CDR1 is MNHEY and CDR2 is SVGAGI. Trimming at V came to 6 bases and at J to 10 bases, leaving 9 bases not matched to a gene. In nucleotides, the CDR3 is TGTGCCAGCAGGAGACCCGGGACAGGGACGGAGCTGTTTTTT. It encodes CASRRPGTGTELFF.

This clone appeared a few times. The genes are TRBV7-3 and TRBJ1-1, with D perhaps matching TRBD1 (6 bases). Germline CDR1 is SGHTA and CDR2 is FQGTGA. Trimming pared 0 bases from V and 1 base from J, leaving 9 bases between. This CDR3 region has 15 residues. The CDR3 loop reads CASSLTGTQNTEAFF. CDR3 coding DNA: TGTGCCAGCAGCTTAACCGGGACACAGAACACTGAAGCTTTCTTT.

The chain couples TRBV7-2 to TRBJ2-7; D not certain. V lost 5 bases and J 0 bases, leaving 14 bases between the germline ends. CDR1 is SGHTA, CDR2 FQGNSA, per germline. The CDR3 has 15 amino acids. The CDR3 is CASSLSLWSSYEQYF. CDR3 nucleotides: TGTGCCAGCAGCCTAAGCTTGTGGAGCTCCTACGAGCAGTACTTC.

The chain uses TRBV11-2 and TRBJ2-1; 7 bases fit TRBD2. Germline CDR1 is SGHAT and CDR2 is FQNNGV. CDR3 length equals 15 residues. J gave up 15 bases and V 2 bases, and 16 bases lay outside the gene matches. This CDR3 reads CASSLRFLAADGVFF. CDR3 sequence (DNA): TGTGCCAGCAGCTTACGTTTTCTAGCGGCCGACGGAGTGTTCTTC.

The V and J genes are TRBV9 and TRBJ1-2, with TRBD1 matching over 8 bases. The CDR3 spans 14 residues. Trimming at V came to 3 bases and at J to 4 bases, leaving 5 bases not matched to a gene. The germline gives CDR1 SGDLS, CDR2 YYNGEE. CDR3 nucleotide sequence: TGTGCCAGCAGCGCAGGGGGCAAGGGCTATGGCTACACCTTC. Its protein is CASSAGGKGYGYTF.

This chain joins TRBV30 and TRBJ2-7, with D tentatively TRBD2 (6 bases). The germline V and J ends were trimmed by 3 bases and 1 base, with 16 bases remaining between them. Per the germline V gene, CDR1 is GTSNPN and CDR2 is SVGIG (reference sequence). The CDR3 consists of 15 residues. CDR3 DNA sequence: TGTGCCTGGAGATTAGTAGGAGGGGAGTCCTACGAGCAGTACTTC. As protein: CAWRLVGGESYEQYF.

The rearrangement uses TRBV4-3 and TRBJ2-7; perhaps TRBD1 as D (6 bases). V shed 1 base and J shed 5 bases, with 12 bases lying between them. The CDR3 consists of 14 residues. Germline values: CDR1 LGHNA, CDR2 YSLEER. DNA of the CDR3: TGCGCCAGCAGCCAAGCTCCCAGGGGAAACGAGCAGTACTTC. Protein product: CASSQAPRGNEQYF.

The gene calls are TRBV4-1 and TRBJ2-1; D call uncertain. Trimming took 0 bases from V and 7 from J, leaving 7 bases between them. The germline V gene encodes CDR1 MGHRA and CDR2 YSYEKL. This CDR3 has 13 amino acids. The DNA for the CDR3 is TGCGCCAGCAGCCAAGACCCCCTGAATGAGCAGTTCTTC. Translation gives CASSQDPLNEQFF.

The rearrangement joins TRBV30 to TRBJ1-4; D is possibly TRBD1 (6 bases). CDR3 size: 16 residues. In germline, CDR1 is GTSNPN, CDR2 SVGIG (reference sequence). The ends were cut back, 1 base at V and 4 bases at J, with 16 bases in the middle. DNA for the CDR3: TGTGCCTGGAGTGCAACAGGGTTTCAGGGTAATGAAAAACTGTTTTTT. Amino acids: CAWSATGFQGNEKLFF.

V gene TRBV15 combines with J gene TRBJ2-1, with D maybe TRBD1 (6 bases). V gave up 5 bases and J gave up 6 bases, with 17 bases separating them. Looked up from germline, CDR1 is LNHNV and CDR2 is YYDKDF (reference sequence). This CDR3 has 15 amino acids. The CDR3 loop reads CATSGDYQGSNEQFF. CDR3 DNA sequence: TGTGCCACCAGCGGCGACTACCAGGGGTCCAATGAGCAGTTCTTC.

The V and J genes are TRBV29-1 and TRBJ2-1; 8 positions agree with TRBD2. The CDR3 contains 15 residues. From germline, CDR1 is SQVTM and CDR2 ANQGSEA. With 2 bases clipped from V and 8 bases from J, the junction kept 11 bases outside the gene matches. DNA of the CDR3: TGCAGCGTTGAATCTCGGGTTAGCGGGACCCATGAGCAGTTCTTC. It translates to CSVESRVSGTHEQFF.

The chain carries TRBV18 and TRBJ2-1; 9 bases are shared with TRBD2. Germline CDR1 is KGHSH and CDR2 is LQKENI. The CDR3 spans 13 residues. The V and J ends lost 3 bases and 9 bases, in that order; junction bases with no gene match: 3. The CDR3 region has the DNA TGTGCCAGCTCACCGCGGGAGGGCCTTGAGCAGTTCTTC. This translates into CASSPREGLEQFF.

The chain employs TRBV9 and TRBJ2-7; 10 nucleotides line up with TRBD2. The ends lost 4 bases at V and 3 bases at J; junction bases unmatched: 7. This CDR3 region has 15 residues. Germline V lookup: CDR1 SGDLS, CDR2 YYNGEE. CDR3: CASSPRTSGIYEQYF. CDR3 sequence (DNA): TGTGCCAGCAGCCCCCGGACTAGCGGAATCTACGAGCAGTACTTC.